The following is a T cell receptor beta chain sequence with its context. Its specificity is not known. Looked up from germline, CDR1 is ENHRY and CDR2 is SYGVKD. Trimming left V 6 bases short and J 3 bases short, with 17 bases between. This CDR3 spans 15 amino acids. Focal radiation was given together with CTLA-4 blockade (ipilimumab) to patients with chemo-refractory metastatic non-small-cell lung cancer. Repertoires were generated with immunoSEQ multiplex PCR, while TCRdb's copy carries only in-frame clones and drops some. The repertoire includes some 73,000 clones, roughly four fifths of them detected once, and approximately 9.9% sits in the top ten. This sample is part of a study of radiotherapy plus CTLA-4 blockade in lung cancer. Study summary: Among patients, 15% to 20% showed objective responses, and approximately 31% had disease control. Whole-study findings and limits: Early blood T cell clone changes and increased post-radiation serum interferon-beta were reportedly the strongest response predictors. Tumor-derived TCR clones expanded in blood after radiotherapy plus ipilimumab.

The starting material was peripheral blood, obtained from a patient treated with radiotherapy plus ipilimumab. The chain has TRBV10-3 and TRBJ1-2, with D perhaps matching TRBD1 (6 bases). The receptor comes from a human donor with non-small cell lung cancer whose response to radiotherapy plus ipilimumab could not be evaluated. CDR3 sequence reads: CAISDPGTFDYGYTF. In nucleotides, the CDR3 is TGTGCCATCAGCGACCCCGGGACATTTGACTATGGCTACACCTTC.